These 13 T cell receptor beta chains came from one sample sequenced in a study of beta chain features in type 1 diabetes. Isolated RNA was reverse transcribed in full, so expressed TCRB transcripts were sequenced. Generated by immunoSEQ multiplex PCR, the TCRdb table keeps only in-frame clones and is missing some. The sample includes approximately 470,000 clones, 30% of them seen just once. Source material: naive CD4+ T cells from blood. These receptor sequences come from a man between 18 and 29 years old in good health.

This clone was detected only a few times. V and J are TRBV4-1 and TRBJ2-7; either TRBD1 or TRBD2 may fit D (6 bases each). With 2 bases removed from V and 6 bases from J, the gap between germline ends came to 14 bases. The CDR3 loop spans 14 amino acids. Germline CDR1 is MGHRA and CDR2 is YSYEKL. The CDR3 DNA sequence: TGCGCCAGCAGCCAACCGCCGGGGGCGGGCGAGCAGTACTTC. Translated: CASSQPPGAGEQYF.

The chain couples TRBV5-6 to TRBJ2-5; D is ambiguous. Germline V lookup: CDR1 SGHDT, CDR2 YYEEEE. The CDR3 has 13 amino acids. With 0 bases removed from V and 10 bases from J, the gap between germline ends came to 13 bases. CDR3 loop: CASSLVGSIGQYF. CDR3 bases: TGTGCCAGCAGCTTGGTTGGCAGCATCGGCCAGTACTTC.

The gene calls are TRBV5-1 and TRBJ2-7, with TRBD2 identical over 13 bases. Germline trimming cut 4 bases from V and 6 bases from J; bases unmatched to any gene: 4. Germline CDR1 SGHRS, CDR2 YFSETQ. The CDR3 totals 14 residues. In nucleotides, the CDR3 is TGCGCCAGCAGCAGGACTAGCGGGAGCCTCGAGCAGTACTTC. This translates into CASSRTSGSLEQYF.

This clone was recorded a few times. The chain is built from TRBV2 and TRBJ2-1; D remains ambiguous. Germline-derived CDR1 and CDR2 are SNHLY and FYNNEI. CDR3 length: 13 amino acids. Trimming pared 6 bases from V and 4 bases from J, leaving 10 bases between. This chain's CDR3 is CASSTALYNEQFF. CDR3 nucleotides: TGTGCCAGCAGCACAGCATTATACAATGAGCAGTTCTTC. Using reference TRBV2 and TRBJ2-1 for the parts outside the CDR3, the full variable domain is EPEVTQTPSHQVTQMGQEVILRCVPISNHLYFYWYRQILGQKVEFLVSFYNNEISEKSEIFDDQFSVERPDGSNFTLKIRSTKLEDSAMYFCASSTALYNEQFFGPGTRLTVL.

This chain uses TRBV7-2 with TRBJ1-2; weak D call: TRBD1 (5 bases). Looked up from germline, CDR1 is SGHTA and CDR2 is FQGNSA. V lost 3 bases, J lost 8 bases, and 10 bases lay in between. CDR3 length: 12 residues. CDR3 coding DNA: TGTGCCAGCAGCTTTGGAGACAGAGGCTACACCTTC. Translating gives CASSFGDRGYTF.

The chain joins TRBV6-1 to TRBJ2-3, with 11 bases identical to TRBD2. This CDR3 is 14 amino acids long. Germline V CDR1 and CDR2: MNHNS, SASEGT. Germline trimming cut 4 bases from V and 3 bases from J; bases unmatched to any gene: 0. Here the CDR3 DNA reads TGTGCCAGCAGTGCTAGCGGGAGGACAGATACGCAGTATTTT. The encoded protein is CASSASGRTDTQYF.

The chain couples TRBV29-1 to TRBJ1-1; TRBD1 is a possible D gene (5 bases). V was trimmed by 8 bases and J by 6 bases, leaving 19 bases between them. CDR1 is SQVTM and CDR2 is ANQGSEA in the germline V gene. CDR3 size: 13 residues. In DNA, the CDR3 is TGCAGCACCAAACAAATTCTGGGGCCTGAAGCTTTCTTT. As protein: CSTKQILGPEAFF. Full variable domain (rest looked up from reference TRBV29-1 and TRBJ1-1): SAVISQKPSRDICQRGTSLTIQCQVDSQVTMMFWYRQQPGQSLTLIATANQGSEATYESGFVIDKFPISRPNLTFSTLTVSNMSPEDSSIYLCSTKQILGPEAFFGQGTRLTVV.

This clone was counted a few times. This chain connects TRBV30 to TRBJ2-3; D gene unclear. The CDR3 is made up of 13 amino acids. Trimming took 3 bases from V and 6 from J, leaving 13 bases between them. From germline, CDR1 is GTSNPN and CDR2 SVGIG (reference sequence). In DNA form, the CDR3 reads TGTGCCTGGAGAACACAGTCTCTGGATACGCAGTATTTT. It translates to CAWRTQSLDTQYF.

The chain recombines TRBV5-6 with TRBJ2-5; D is unresolved. This CDR3 is 16 amino acids long. Trimming took 3 bases from V and 0 from J, leaving 15 bases between them. Germline V gene sequence: CDR1 SGHDT, CDR2 YYEEEE. In DNA, the CDR3 is TGTGCCAGCAGCTCCCCTGGTACTATGCACCAAGAGACCCAGTACTTC. Translating it yields CASSSPGTMHQETQYF.

This clone occurred a few times. V gene TRBV25-1 combines with J gene TRBJ2-1; 7 bases line up with TRBD1. The V and J ends lost 5 bases and 13 bases, in that order; junction bases with no gene match: 11. This CDR3 is built from 13 residues. Germline V gene lookup returns CDR1 MGHDK and CDR2 SYGVNS. CDR3 DNA: TGTGCCAGCAGTTCCCCTGGACAGGTTCCTCAGTTCTTC. It specifies CASSSPGQVPQFF.

The rearrangement uses TRBV4-3 and TRBJ1-2, with TRBD1 matching 12 bases. Trimming removed 2 bases from V and 7 bases from J; junction bases left unmatched: 5. Germline CDR1 is LGHNA and CDR2 is YSLEER. The CDR3 consists of 15 residues. In nucleotides, the CDR3 is TGCGCCAGCAGCCAATCCGGGACAGGGGGCTTTGGCTACACCTTC. Translated: CASSQSGTGGFGYTF.

The sample holds a few counts of this clone. This chain uses TRBV5-1 with TRBJ2-1, with 9 bases lining up with TRBD1. J lost 4 bases, V lost 7 bases, and 6 bases had no gene match. Germline CDR1 is SGHRS and CDR2 is YFSETQ. The CDR3 has 14 amino acids. This CDR3 is CASSLDRGYNEQFF. Written as DNA, the CDR3 is TGCGCCAGCTCGTTGGACAGGGGTTACAATGAGCAGTTCTTC.

The chain is built from TRBV18 and TRBJ1-1; 7 nucleotides match TRBD1. Germline V gene data show CDR1 as KGHSH and CDR2 as LQKENI. This CDR3 spans 15 amino acids. V dropped 0 bases and J dropped 1; count of bases not matched to a gene: 2. CDR3 coding DNA: TGTGCCAGCTCACCACCGACAGGGCGGAACACTGAAGCTTTCTTT. Protein sequence: CASSPPTGRNTEAFF.